These 30 T cell receptor beta chains originate from one sample sequenced in a study of blood T cell repertoires in COVID-19 (dated by TCRdb to 2018 to 2020). The library was generated by the immunoSEQ multiplex PCR assay. TCRdb provides this immuneACCESS table in a form limited to in-frame rearrangements. Some clones are lacking; in checked studies, under half of them reflect an unresolved V gene, and why the rest are absent is not known. The sample includes roughly 250,000 clones, with 70% to 85% observed a single time. The ten largest make up approximately 9.4% of the sample. The specimen was peripheral blood. The receptors come from a woman aged 80 or older with acute or convalescent COVID-19.

The chain has TRBV3-1 (or the pseudogene TRBV3-2) and TRBJ2-1, with D possibly being TRBD1 (5 bases). V lost 5 bases and J lost 5, with 10 bases in between. This CDR3 has 13 residues. Per germline, CDR1 LGHDT and CDR2 YNNKEL (reference sequence). CDR3 in amino acids: CASSNGHNNEQFF. CDR3 coding DNA: TGTGCCAGCAGCAACGGACACAACAATGAGCAGTTCTTC.

Concerning this clone: The sample holds other DNA sequences that translate to the same CDR3. The chain joins TRBV5-1 to TRBJ2-5; D is uncertain. The CDR3 loop spans 13 amino acids. From germline, CDR1 is SGHRS and CDR2 YFSETQ. V was pared by 0 bases and J by 2 bases, with 5 bases between. The CDR3 sequence is CASSLGQQETQYF. CDR3 bases: TGCGCCAGCAGCTTGGGGCAGCAAGAGACCCAGTACTTC.

This clone was seen only once. J is TRBJ2-5 and V is TRBV7-3, with 10 bases aligning to TRBD2. The CDR3 runs to 15 residues. V lost 8 bases, J lost 2 bases, and 8 bases stayed unmatched. CDR1 and CDR2 (germline): SGHTA, FQGTGA. The CDR3 nucleotides read TGTGCCAGCGGACGGACTAGCGGAGCTCAAGAGACCCAGTACTTC. Protein product: CASGRTSGAQETQYF.

This chain joins TRBV7-3 and TRBJ1-1; D possibly corresponds to TRBD1 (5 bases). The CDR3 sequence is 14 residues long. Between the trimmed V and J ends, which lost 5 bases and 5 bases, there was a span of 15 bases. Germline V gene sequence: CDR1 SGHTA, CDR2 FQGTGA. For the CDR3, the DNA is TGTGCCAGCAGCCTACAGGCCCAAAAGACTGAAGCTTTCTTT. Translating gives CASSLQAQKTEAFF.

The chain links TRBV5-6 to TRBJ2-7, with 9 bases matching TRBD1. Germline CDR1 and CDR2: SGHDT and YYEEEE. This CDR3 has 14 amino acids. The trim removed 3 bases at V and 6 bases at J, leaving 7 bases unmatched. The CDR3 sequence is CASSYRTGAGEQYF. The CDR3 region has the DNA TGTGCCAGCAGCTACCGGACAGGGGCTGGCGAGCAGTACTTC.

This clone was seen just once. The chain links TRBV30 to TRBJ2-2; maybe TRBD1 (5 bases). This CDR3 is built from 16 residues. Trimming took 4 bases from V and 3 from J, leaving 18 bases between them. From germline, CDR1 is GTSNPN and CDR2 SVGIG (reference sequence). The CDR3 spells CAWKGRGARDTGELFF. In DNA form, the CDR3 reads TGTGCCTGGAAGGGTCGTGGGGCCCGGGACACCGGGGAGCTGTTTTTT. Using reference TRBV30 and TRBJ2-2 for the parts outside the CDR3, the full variable domain is SQTIHQWPATLVQPVGSPLSLECTVEGTSNPNLYWYRQAAGRGLQLLFYSVGIGQISSEVPQNLSASRPQDRQFILSSKKLLLSDSGFYLCAWKGRGARDTGELFFGEGSRLTVL.

Notes on this clone: One end of the junction is discordant with germline, which a read error may explain. The chain carries TRBV7-8 and TRBJ1-6; the D gene is possibly TRBD1 (5 bases). Germline V gene sequence: CDR1 SGHVS, CDR2 FQNEAQ. CDR3 length equals 13 residues. The CDR3 spells CASSSRQNSPLHF. CDR3 bases: TGCGCCAGCAGCTCGCGACAGAATTCACCCCTCCACTTT.

V is TRBV6-1 and J is TRBJ2-3; D perhaps matches TRBD1 (6 bases). This CDR3 has 13 amino acids. With 2 bases removed from V and 4 bases from J, the gap between germline ends came to 7 bases. Germline V CDR1 and CDR2: MNHNS, SASEGT. CDR3 protein: CASSEYRADTQYF. In DNA form, the CDR3 reads TGTGCCAGCAGTGAATACAGGGCAGATACGCAGTATTTT.

This clone was recorded a few times. The chain links TRBV5-1 to TRBJ1-4, with 9 bases lining up with TRBD1. After removal of 5 bases from V and 2 bases from J, the junction contained 1 base not matched to a gene. CDR1 is SGHRS and CDR2 is YFSETQ in the germline V gene. This CDR3 is built from 14 residues. CDR3 loop: CASRTGGTNEKLFF. CDR3 DNA: TGCGCCAGCAGGACAGGGGGTACTAATGAAAAACTGTTTTTT.

This clone was observed a single time. J is TRBJ1-1 and V is TRBV5-1; no reliable D call. The CDR3 sequence is 18 residues long. In germline, CDR1 is SGHRS, CDR2 YFSETQ. Trimming stripped 4 bases from V and 2 bases from J, with 24 bases between. CDR3 residues: CASSLSAAWRDKNTEAFF. The CDR3 DNA reads as TGCGCCAGCAGCCTATCAGCGGCCTGGAGGGATAAAAACACTGAAGCTTTCTTT.

The genes are TRBV2 and TRBJ2-3, with 11 bases aligning to TRBD1. J was trimmed by 14 bases and V by 8 bases; bases with no gene match: 15. CDR3 size: 14 residues. The germline V gene encodes CDR1 SNHLY and CDR2 FYNNEI. As DNA, the CDR3 is TGTGCCAGCCACGGACAGGGGGCAGGTGTCTTTCCGTATTTT. Translated: CASHGQGAGVFPYF.

The chain combines TRBV5-5 with TRBJ2-3, with D unresolved. In germline, CDR1 is SGHKS, CDR2 YYEKEE (reference sequence). Deletions cut 0 bases from V and 3 bases from J, with 5 bases between. The CDR3 has 13 amino acids. CDR3 sequence reads: CASSLAQTDTQYF. Here the CDR3 DNA reads TGTGCCAGCAGCTTGGCACAGACAGATACGCAGTATTTT.

The chain joins TRBV28 to TRBJ1-2; TRBD1 agrees at 9 bases. The CDR3 runs 14 residues. With 5 bases clipped from V and 8 bases from J, the junction kept 9 bases outside the gene matches. Germline V CDR1 and CDR2: MDHEN, SYDVKM. The CDR3 bases are TGTGCCAGCAGTATAGAACAGGGGGCGCGGGGCTACACCTTC. This gives the protein CASSIEQGARGYTF.

In its sample, this clone was seen a few times. The V and J genes are TRBV5-1 and TRBJ1-2; 9 bases are a match to TRBD1. This CDR3 is built from 16 residues. The germline CDR1 and CDR2 sequences are SGHRS and YFSETQ. The J segment lost 3 bases and the V segment lost 4 bases, leaving 10 bases of the junction unmatched. CDR3 nucleotides: TGCGCCAGCAGCCCGAGGGGACAGGGCCCGGACTATGGCTACACCTTC. Protein sequence: CASSPRGQGPDYGYTF. The complete variable domain, with remaining parts taken from reference TRBV5-1 and TRBJ1-2, reads KAGVTQTPRYLIKTRGQQVTLSCSPISGHRSVSWYQQTPGQGLQFLFEYFSETQRNKGNFPGRFSGRQFSNSRSEMNVSTLELGDSALYLCASSPRGQGPDYGYTFGSGTRLTVV.

This sequence joins TRBV14 and TRBJ1-1; unclear D gene. Trimming removed 1 base at V and 0 bases at J, with 6 bases between. CDR3 size: 14 residues. Germline V lookup: CDR1 SGHDN, CDR2 FVKESK. The CDR3 reads CASSQALLNTEAFF. The CDR3 nucleotides read TGTGCCAGCAGCCAAGCCCTCCTGAACACTGAAGCTTTCTTT. The full variable domain, rest sourced from reference TRBV14 and TRBJ1-1, is EAGVTQFPSHSVIEKGQTVTLRCDPISGHDNLYWYRRVMGKEIKFLLHFVKESKQDESGMPNNRFLAERTGGTYSTLKVQPAELEDSGVYFCASSQALLNTEAFFGQGTRLTVV.

This clone was seen only once. The V call is TRBV5-1, the J call TRBJ2-5, with D perhaps TRBD2 (5 bases). The germline gives CDR1 SGHRS, CDR2 YFSETQ. The CDR3 has 13 amino acids. V was shortened by 3 bases and J by 5 bases, with 11 bases between the two germline ends. CDR3 bases: TGCGCCAGCAGCTCCGGACTTTGGGAGACCCAGTACTTC. It translates to CASSSGLWETQYF.

The chain carries TRBV27 and TRBJ2-7; 10 nucleotides align to TRBD2. The V gene's germline CDR1 is MNHEY and CDR2 SMNVEV (reference sequence). V dropped 3 bases and J dropped 4; count of bases not matched to a gene: 6. This CDR3 spans 15 amino acids. CDR3: CASSFGSGGAYEQYF. The CDR3 DNA reads as TGTGCCAGCAGTTTTGGGAGCGGGGGGGCGTACGAGCAGTACTTC.

This clone has only a few counts. The V and J genes are TRBV28 and TRBJ1-2, with D unresolved. V was clipped by 6 bases and J by 2 bases, with 10 bases between them. This CDR3 has 13 amino acids. Germline lookup yields CDR1 MDHEN and CDR2 SYDVKM. CDR3 bases: TGTGCCAGCAGAAAGCCTAGGAACTATGGCTACACCTTC. Translated, it gives CASRKPRNYGYTF.

This clone occurred a few times. The V call is TRBV4-1, the J call TRBJ2-1; 7 bases line up with TRBD1. The CDR3 consists of 16 residues. Unmatched junction bases numbered 10, after V lost 4 bases and J lost 4 bases. Germline V gene sequence: CDR1 MGHRA, CDR2 YSYEKL. The CDR3 DNA follows: TGCGCCAGCAGCCCTCTCCAGACAGGGAAGTACAATGAGCAGTTCTTC. This codes for CASSPLQTGKYNEQFF.

The chain is built from TRBV5-1 and TRBJ1-2; maybe TRBD1 (5 bases). This CDR3 spans 12 amino acids. Germline CDR1 reads SGHRS; CDR2 reads YFSETQ. The V end was cut by 5 bases, the J end by 4 bases, with 9 bases between. DNA of the CDR3: TGCGCCAGCAGTACCGACAGCTATGGCTACACCTTC. This gives the protein CASSTDSYGYTF.

V usage is TRBV18 and J usage is TRBJ2-7; 8 bases match TRBD1. The V segment lost 5 bases and the J segment 5 bases; nucleotides outside the gene matches: 2. The germline CDR1 and CDR2 sequences are KGHSH and LQKENI. The CDR3 sequence is 12 residues long. The CDR3, as DNA: TGTGCCAGCTCATCACAGGGGGACGAGCAGTACTTC. Translation: CASSSQGDEQYF.

The rearrangement links TRBV6-5 to TRBJ2-7; 7 positions agree with TRBD1. Looked up from germline, CDR1 is MNHEY and CDR2 is SVGAGI. The length of the CDR3 is 15 residues. Trimming at V came to 7 bases and at J to 1 base, leaving 10 bases not matched to a gene. Here the CDR3 reads CASTPGTALSYEQYF. Here the CDR3 DNA reads TGTGCCAGCACCCCCGGGACAGCTTTATCCTACGAGCAGTACTTC.

The rearrangement uses TRBV27 and TRBJ2-7; D possibly corresponds to TRBD1 (5 bases). CDR3 length: 13 amino acids. V lost 4 bases and J lost 1, with 8 bases in between. The germline V gene encodes CDR1 MNHEY and CDR2 SMNVEV (reference sequence). CDR3 region: CASSSRQSYEQYF. CDR3 bases: TGTGCCAGCAGTTCTCGACAGTCCTACGAGCAGTACTTC.

The chain recombines TRBV2 with TRBJ2-2; possible D gene TRBD1, 6 bases. Trimming cost V 7 bases and J 6 bases, with 12 bases left between them. The CDR3 covers 13 residues. Germline assignment: CDR1 SNHLY and CDR2 FYNNEI. The CDR3 reads CASKFWGPGELFF. As DNA, the CDR3 is TGTGCCAGCAAGTTTTGGGGGCCCGGGGAGCTGTTTTTT.

The J gene is TRBJ1-5, the V gene TRBV7-8; 7 bases fit TRBD1. The junction had 8 bases not matched to a gene; V was cut back by 6 bases and J by 0 bases. CDR3 length: 16 residues. CDR1 is SGHVS and CDR2 is FQNEAQ in the germline V gene. CDR3 amino acids: CASSPRQGYSNQPQHF. As DNA, the CDR3 is TGTGCCAGCAGTCCCCGACAGGGTTATAGCAATCAGCCCCAGCATTTT.

V gene TRBV2 combines with J gene TRBJ1-1; no reliable D call. Per germline, CDR1 SNHLY and CDR2 FYNNEI. There are 15 residues in the CDR3. V gave up 5 bases and J gave up 1 base, with 14 bases separating them. The CDR3 nucleotides are TGTGCCAGCAGTCCCGGCGATGGCGGGAACACTGAAGCTTTCTTT. It translates to CASSPGDGGNTEAFF.

V and J are TRBV6-5 and TRBJ1-5, with a weak D call TRBD1 (6 bases). This CDR3 has 14 amino acids. Germline assignment: CDR1 MNHEY and CDR2 SVGAGI. Trimming took 6 bases from V and 6 from J, leaving 15 bases between them. CDR3 coding DNA: TGTGCCAGCAGCTCGGACAGTGGGAGTCAGCCCCAGCATTTT. It yields the protein CASSSDSGSQPQHF.

This chain links TRBV10-3 with TRBJ2-1; D ambiguous. The CDR3 is made up of 15 amino acids. Trimming took 4 bases from V and 5 from J, leaving 15 bases between them. In germline, CDR1 is ENHRY, CDR2 SYGVKD. CDR3 sequence (DNA): TGTGCCATCAGTGGCAATACAAAAAGAAACAATGAGCAGTTCTTC. This sequence encodes CAISGNTKRNNEQFF.

The V call is TRBV3-1 (or the pseudogene TRBV3-2), the J call TRBJ2-1; 8 nucleotides agree with TRBD2. This CDR3 comprises 15 residues. Germline CDR1 reads LGHDT; CDR2 reads YNNKEL (reference sequence). V was pared by 4 bases and J by 8 bases, with 10 bases of the junction left unmatched. The CDR3 DNA sequence: TGTGCCAGCAGCCGCGGACTAGCTCGGGCCCATGAGCAGTTCTTC. Amino acid sequence: CASSRGLARAHEQFF.

The chain links TRBV5-1 to TRBJ2-5, with TRBD1 identical over 11 bases. CDR1 SGHRS and CDR2 YFSETQ come from the germline V gene. This CDR3 comprises 16 residues. Trimming cost V 7 bases and J 5 bases; bases outside gene matches: 13. CDR3 region: CASGGQGAGGLETQYF. Here the CDR3 DNA reads TGCGCCAGCGGAGGACAGGGGGCCGGGGGCCTGGAGACCCAGTACTTC.